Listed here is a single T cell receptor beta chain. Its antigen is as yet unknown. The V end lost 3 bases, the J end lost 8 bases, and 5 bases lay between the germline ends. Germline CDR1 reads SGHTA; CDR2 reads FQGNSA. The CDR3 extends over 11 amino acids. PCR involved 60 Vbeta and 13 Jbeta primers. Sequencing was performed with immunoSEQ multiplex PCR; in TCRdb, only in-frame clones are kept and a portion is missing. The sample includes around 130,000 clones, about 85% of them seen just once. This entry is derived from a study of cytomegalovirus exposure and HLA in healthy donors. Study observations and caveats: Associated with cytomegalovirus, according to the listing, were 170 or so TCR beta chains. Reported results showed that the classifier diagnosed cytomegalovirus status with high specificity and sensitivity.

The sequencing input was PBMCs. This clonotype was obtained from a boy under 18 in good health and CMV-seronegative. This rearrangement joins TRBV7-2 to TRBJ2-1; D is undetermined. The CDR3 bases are TGTGCCAGCAGCTTCCCGGATGAGCAGTTCTTC. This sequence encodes CASSFPDEQFF.